Listed here are 21 T cell receptor beta chains from one sample, sequenced in a study of post-analysis software for immune sequencing data (dated by TCRdb to the mid-2010s). Overall study results and their limits: Patients showed significantly higher frequencies than controls for 4 or 5 TRBV segments, among them TRBV5-6, TRBV5-1 and TRBV20-1.

These TCRs' antigens remain unknown. Receptor amplification or capture employed PCR. TCRdb records Illumina HiSeq 2500 as the sequencer. Unique molecular identifiers were incorporated into TCR beta cDNA libraries to reduce PCR and sequencing biases. TCRdb's own reprocessing of the public reads used fastp at Q25 and MiXCR and kept productive beta chains. CDR3 protein sequences are deduplicated, and each keeps its most common genes and DNA. The sample table contains around 440,000 distinct CDR3 sequences; only one count was recorded for over 35% of them. The ten largest clonotypes hold 9% to 13% of the sample. Sequencing was done on a sample of blood. These receptors originate from a girl aged 10 to 17 with multiple sclerosis.

V and J are TRBV29-1 and TRBJ2-1; 9 bases fit TRBD1. This CDR3 has 13 amino acids. Germline CDR1 SQVTM, CDR2 ANQGSEA. J lost 8 bases, V lost 7 bases, and 9 bases had no gene match. Here the CDR3 reads CSAGTGLSDEQFF. The CDR3 nucleotides read TGCAGCGCCGGGACAGGGCTATCCGATGAGCAGTTCTTC.

The V call is TRBV10-2, the J call TRBJ1-4, with a tentative D call TRBD1 (5 bases). Germline loops: CDR1 WSHSY, CDR2 SAAADI. Trimming removed 0 bases at V and 9 bases at J, with 14 bases between. This CDR3 region has 15 residues. The CDR3 reads CASSESTGTDQKLFF. CDR3 sequence (DNA): TGCGCCAGCAGTGAGTCGACCGGGACGGACCAAAAACTGTTTTTT.

The chain joins TRBV27 to TRBJ2-1; 8 positions match TRBD2. CDR1 is MNHEY and CDR2 is SMNVEV in the germline V gene (reference sequence). V lost 0 bases and J lost 7; bases outside the gene matches: 8. The CDR3 contains 16 residues. CDR3 in amino acids: CASSLSGTPGGNEQFF. CDR3 bases: TGTGCCAGCAGTTTATCGGGGACACCGGGAGGGAATGAGCAGTTCTTC.

The V and J genes are TRBV5-5 and TRBJ1-6; D gene unclear. The CDR3 sequence is 15 residues long. Germline V gene lookup returns CDR1 SGHKS and CDR2 YYEKEE (reference sequence). The V gene lost 0 bases and the J gene lost 7 bases, with 11 bases spanning the gap. The CDR3: CASSLGVTKNSPLHF. CDR3 nucleotide sequence: TGTGCCAGCAGCTTGGGGGTCACGAAGAATTCACCCCTCCACTTT.

CDR3 sequence reads: CASRPRLAGATDTQYF. The CDR3 bases are TGTGCCAGCAGACCAAGACTAGCGGGAGCGACAGATACGCAGTATTTT. This sequence joins TRBV27 and TRBJ2-3, with 12 positions matching TRBD2. Germline CDR1 and CDR2: MNHEY and SMNVEV (reference sequence). This CDR3 is built from 16 residues. The junction had 7 bases not matched to a gene; V was cut back by 6 bases and J by 3 bases.

The gene calls are TRBV7-6 and TRBJ1-1; D not resolved. Germline loops: CDR1 SGHVS, CDR2 FNYEAQ. The CDR3 is 12 residues long. V lost 11 bases and J lost 0, with 10 bases in between. The DNA of the CDR3 is TGTGCCGGCACGGGCATGAACACTGAAGCTTTCTTT. As protein: CAGTGMNTEAFF.

This sequence joins TRBV6-2 or TRBV6-3 and TRBJ1-5, with unresolved D. CDR1 is MNHEY and CDR2 is SVGEGT in the germline V gene. The CDR3 consists of 15 residues. V was shortened by 2 bases and J by 4 bases, with 12 bases between the two germline ends. The chain's CDR3 is CASSYPDGGNQPQHF. The CDR3 DNA reads TGTGCCAGCAGTTACCCTGACGGTGGTAATCAGCCCCAGCATTTT.

J is TRBJ1-1 and V is TRBV5-6, with 7 nucleotides matching TRBD1. Germline trimming cut 4 bases from V and 2 bases from J; bases unmatched to any gene: 5. Germline V CDR1 and CDR2: SGHDT, YYEEEE. This CDR3 contains 14 residues. CDR3 sequence: CASSTGTANTEAFF. As DNA, the CDR3 is TGTGCCAGCAGCACCGGGACAGCTAACACTGAAGCTTTCTTT.

This chain connects TRBV15 to TRBJ2-5; TRBD1 might be the D (5 bases). V lost 7 bases to trimming and J lost 5 bases, with 14 bases between them. This CDR3 is built from 13 residues. Germline assignment: CDR1 LNHNV and CDR2 YYDKDF (reference sequence). The CDR3 loop reads CATKGWTTETQYF. CDR3 DNA: TGTGCCACCAAGGGGTGGACGACGGAGACCCAGTACTTC.

Only a few counts were recorded for this clonotype. V is TRBV12-3 or TRBV12-4 and J is TRBJ2-7; 10 nucleotides match TRBD2. The length of the CDR3 is 14 residues. The V gene end was trimmed by 5 bases and the J gene end by 0 bases; junction bases not matched to a gene: 1. Here the CDR3 DNA reads TGTGCCAGCAGTCGACTAGCGGGCTCCTACGAGCAGTACTTC. Translated, it gives CASSRLAGSYEQYF.

For the CDR3, the DNA is TGTGCCAGCAGGAAAGGACTAGCGGACCGCACAGATACGCAGTATTTT. It encodes CASRKGLADRTDTQYF. The chain links TRBV2 to TRBJ2-3; 10 bases match TRBD2. Germline values: CDR1 SNHLY, CDR2 FYNNEI. There are 16 residues in the CDR3. Trimming cost V 6 bases and J 1 base; bases outside gene matches: 7.

The chain is built from TRBV9 and TRBJ2-1; D is unclear. Germline CDR1 SGDLS, CDR2 YYNGEE. The length of the CDR3 is 12 residues. V dropped 5 bases and J dropped 8 bases, with 11 bases sitting between them. The CDR3 spells CASSLGWDEQFF. CDR3 DNA sequence: TGTGCCAGCAGTTTAGGATGGGATGAGCAGTTCTTC.

The chain is built from TRBV3-1 and TRBJ2-3, with D perhaps matching TRBD2 (5 bases). V gave up 8 bases and J gave up 5 bases, with 8 bases separating them. The CDR3 extends over 11 amino acids. Germline CDR1 is LGHDT and CDR2 is YNNKEL (reference sequence). DNA for the CDR3: TGTGCCAGCGCAGCGGAAGATACGCAGTATTTT. Its translation is CASAAEDTQYF.

The gene calls are TRBV7-6 and TRBJ1-4, with D uncertain. Germline CDR1 SGHVS, CDR2 FNYEAQ. This CDR3 is 17 amino acids long. The V end was cut by 2 bases, the J end by 4 bases, with 17 bases between. CDR3 amino acids: CASSLSPLRRVNEKLFF. CDR3 DNA sequence: TGTGCCAGCAGCTTATCGCCTCTTCGAAGGGTTAATGAAAAACTGTTTTTT.

J is TRBJ2-3 and V is TRBV7-2; D gene uncertain. The CDR3 has 17 residues. V dropped 2 bases and J dropped 0 bases, with 15 bases sitting between them. Germline lookup yields CDR1 SGHTA and CDR2 FQGNSA. The CDR3 nucleotides are TGTGCCAGCAGCTTAAGGTGGGCAACCACGAGCACAGATACGCAGTATTTT. Translation: CASSLRWATTSTDTQYF.

This clonotype was seen a handful of times. J is TRBJ2-1 and V is TRBV2; D gene uncertain. This CDR3 region has 15 residues. Germline-derived CDR1 and CDR2 are SNHLY and FYNNEI. Trimming took off 6 bases at V and 0 bases at J, with 12 bases between the two ends. The CDR3 spells CASSPIPSSYNEQFF. The CDR3 DNA is TGTGCCAGCAGCCCAATTCCGAGCTCCTACAATGAGCAGTTCTTC.

The gene calls are TRBV20-1 and TRBJ2-7; 7 bases are a match to TRBD2. The CDR3 is 14 amino acids. The germline gives CDR1 DFQATT, CDR2 SNEGSKA (reference sequence). V gave up 6 bases and J gave up 3 bases; unmatched junction bases: 11. The CDR3 nucleotides read TGCAGTGCCAGTCCGGGAGGCGGGCACTACGAGCAGTACTTC. It yields the protein CSASPGGGHYEQYF.

The chain joins TRBV5-4 to TRBJ2-1; 9 bases are a match to TRBD2. Trimming at V came to 0 bases and at J to 8 bases, leaving 12 bases not matched to a gene. Germline V CDR1 and CDR2: SGHNT, YYREEE (reference sequence). The CDR3 has 17 residues. The CDR3 sequence is CASSLVTSGRGADEQFF. DNA for the CDR3: TGTGCCAGCAGCTTGGTTACTAGCGGGCGCGGTGCCGATGAGCAGTTCTTC.

This clonotype has more than one count but fewer than ten. The rearrangement links TRBV18 to TRBJ2-7, with 11 bases identical to TRBD1. In germline, CDR1 is KGHSH, CDR2 LQKENI. J lost 3 bases, V lost 3 bases, and 4 bases had no gene match. This CDR3 contains 15 residues. The CDR3 nucleotides read TGTGCCAGCTCACCCTCCGGGACAGGGGGCTACGAGCAGTACTTC. Translation gives CASSPSGTGGYEQYF.

The chain joins TRBV5-1 to TRBJ2-6; D may be TRBD1 (6 bases). CDR1 is SGHRS and CDR2 is YFSETQ in the germline V gene. V lost 6 bases, J lost 0 bases, and 10 bases lay in between. The CDR3 totals 15 residues. The CDR3 sequence is CASTGQLSGANVLTF. The CDR3 DNA reads as TGCGCCAGCACGGGACAACTCTCTGGGGCCAACGTCCTGACTTTC.

In this sample, this clonotype turned up a few times. This sequence joins TRBV20-1 and TRBJ2-7; the match to TRBD2 covers 7 bases. This CDR3 is built from 16 residues. Germline trimming cut 0 bases from V and 5 bases from J; bases unmatched to any gene: 13. The germline V gene has CDR1 DFQATT and CDR2 SNEGSKA (reference sequence). CDR3 amino acids: CSARDKRTSSSHEQYF. For the CDR3, the DNA is TGCAGTGCTAGAGATAAGAGGACTAGTTCTTCCCACGAGCAGTACTTC.